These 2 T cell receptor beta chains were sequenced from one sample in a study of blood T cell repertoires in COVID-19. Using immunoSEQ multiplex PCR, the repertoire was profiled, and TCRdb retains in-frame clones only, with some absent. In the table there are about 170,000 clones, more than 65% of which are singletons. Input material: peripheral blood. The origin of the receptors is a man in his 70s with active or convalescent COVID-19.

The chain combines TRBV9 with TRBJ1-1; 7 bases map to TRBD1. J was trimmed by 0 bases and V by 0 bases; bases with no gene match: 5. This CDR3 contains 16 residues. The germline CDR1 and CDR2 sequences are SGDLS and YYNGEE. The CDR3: CASSVGDRVMNTEAFF. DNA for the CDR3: TGTGCCAGCAGCGTAGGCGACAGGGTGATGAACACTGAAGCTTTCTTT.

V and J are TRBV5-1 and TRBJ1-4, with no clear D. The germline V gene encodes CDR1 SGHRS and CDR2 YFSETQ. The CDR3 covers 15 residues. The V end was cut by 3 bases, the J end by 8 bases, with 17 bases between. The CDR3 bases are TGCGCCAGCAGCTCTTCGCCGGGAAGTCAAGAAAAACTGTTTTTT. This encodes CASSSSPGSQEKLFF.